The clone carrying this TCR beta chain showed up just a few times. Its target is unknown. Unique molecular identifiers tagged individual cDNA molecules. TCRdb processed the 5' RACE reads anew with MiXCR; each CDR3 protein has one entry. Here the sample spans approximately 60,000 distinct CDR3 sequences, about 12% being singletons. This entry comes from a study of early T cells in non-severe SARS-CoV-2 infection. Points from the study as a whole: Sequences matched to VDJdb favored anti-spike CD8 responses, while private and CD4 specificities were missed.

Trimming at V came to 2 bases and at J to 8 bases, leaving 12 bases not matched to a gene. The CDR3 consists of 17 residues. V usage is TRBV12-3 or TRBV12-4 and J usage is TRBJ1-6; 7 bases fit TRBD1. The TCR originated in an adult who was a healthcare worker with PCR-confirmed SARS-CoV-2 infection or an uninfected control (not recorded which). Material for sequencing was whole blood. The CDR3 reads CASSLTPPTGFDSPLHF. The CDR3 DNA reads as TGTGCCAGCAGTTTAACCCCTCCGACAGGGTTTGATTCACCCCTCCACTTT.